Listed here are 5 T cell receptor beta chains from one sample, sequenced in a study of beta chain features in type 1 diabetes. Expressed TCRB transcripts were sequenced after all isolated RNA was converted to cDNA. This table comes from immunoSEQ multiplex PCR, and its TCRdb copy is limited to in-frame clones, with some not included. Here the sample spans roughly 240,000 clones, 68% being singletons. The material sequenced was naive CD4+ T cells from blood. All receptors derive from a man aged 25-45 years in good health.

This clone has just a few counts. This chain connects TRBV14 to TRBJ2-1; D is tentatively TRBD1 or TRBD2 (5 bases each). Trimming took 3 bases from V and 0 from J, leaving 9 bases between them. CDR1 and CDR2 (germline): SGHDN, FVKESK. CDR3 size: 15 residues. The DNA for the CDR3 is TGTGCCAGCAGCCAGGGGACCAGCTCCTACAATGAGCAGTTCTTC. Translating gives CASSQGTSSYNEQFF.

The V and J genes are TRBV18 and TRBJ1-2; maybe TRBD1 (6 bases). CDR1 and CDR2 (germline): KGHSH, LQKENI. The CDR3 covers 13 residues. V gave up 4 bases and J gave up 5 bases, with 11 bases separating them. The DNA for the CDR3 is TGTGCCAGCTCACTGGACAGATCGTATGGCTACACCTTC. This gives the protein CASSLDRSYGYTF.

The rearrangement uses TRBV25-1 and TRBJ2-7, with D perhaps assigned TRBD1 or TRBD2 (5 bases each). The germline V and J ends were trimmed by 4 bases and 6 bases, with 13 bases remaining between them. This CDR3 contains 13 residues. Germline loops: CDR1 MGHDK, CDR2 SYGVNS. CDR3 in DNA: TGTGCCAGCAGTGCAGGGACGAGTGGCGAGCAGTACTTC. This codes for CASSAGTSGEQYF.

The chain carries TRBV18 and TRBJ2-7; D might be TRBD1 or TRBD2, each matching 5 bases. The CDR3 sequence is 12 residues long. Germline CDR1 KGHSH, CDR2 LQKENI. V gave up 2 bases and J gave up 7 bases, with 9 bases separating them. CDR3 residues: CASSPSGGEQYF. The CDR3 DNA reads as TGTGCCAGCTCACCAAGTGGGGGAGAGCAGTACTTC.

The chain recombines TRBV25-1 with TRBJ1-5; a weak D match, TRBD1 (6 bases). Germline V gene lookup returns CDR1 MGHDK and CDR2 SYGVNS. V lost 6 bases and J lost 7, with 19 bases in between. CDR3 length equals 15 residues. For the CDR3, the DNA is TGTGCCAGCAGCCCGTCCTCAGGGGCGGGACAGCCCCAGCATTTT. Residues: CASSPSSGAGQPQHF.